The present entry profiles one T cell receptor (beta chain) with its context. Its antigen remains unknown. Expressed TCRB transcripts were sequenced because the entire RNA isolate underwent reverse transcription. Using immunoSEQ multiplex PCR, the repertoire was profiled, and TCRdb retains in-frame clones only, with some absent. The sample lists 250,000 or so clones; roughly 22% were seen once. This specimen belongs to a study of beta chain features in type 1 diabetes. Study summary: Over all samples combined, 107,917,701 sorted cells were examined.

Overall study results and limits: Patients with Type 1 diabetes showed moderately but significantly shorter TCRB CDR3s in all four CD4+ subsets. cDNA-based reads could over-represent cells with high TCR expression.

Every single donor gave one heparinised blood draw, and these averaged roughly 100 mL. The source material was naive CD4+ T cells from blood. This receptor was taken from a woman between 40 and 50 years old with type 1 diabetes.

The CDR3 DNA reads TGTGCCAGCAGCCTAAAGGACAGGGGAGGCGAGCAGTACTTC. It yields the protein CASSLKDRGGEQYF. This chain uses TRBV7-2 with TRBJ2-7, with 9 bases aligning to TRBD1. There are 14 residues in the CDR3. Per the germline V gene, CDR1 is SGHTA and CDR2 is FQGNSA. Losses at the gene ends were 5 bases for V and 6 bases for J; bases not matched to a gene: 8.